This passage covers 2 T cell receptor beta chains from one sample sequenced in a study of T cell responses to AZD1222 COVID-19 vaccine. Clones were read by immunoSEQ multiplex PCR, and TCRdb kept only the in-frame ones, dropping some. The repertoire holds 95,000 to 110,000 clones, with 88% as singletons. The specimen comprised peripheral blood, sampled on day 0 of AZD1222 vaccination. Source of these receptors: an adult in good health.

The genes are TRBV19 and TRBJ1-1; D is unresolved. The V end lost 7 bases, the J end lost 2 bases, and 11 bases lay between the germline ends. CDR3 length equals 13 residues. The germline CDR1 and CDR2 sequences are LNHDA and SQIVND (reference sequence). The CDR3 reads CASKGARNTEAFF. The CDR3 bases are TGTGCCAGTAAGGGAGCACGAAACACTGAAGCTTTCTTT.

This clone was observed a handful of times. The chain recombines TRBV20-1 with TRBJ2-7, with D unclear. The CDR3 is made up of 11 amino acids. V lost 4 bases and J 7 bases, leaving 11 bases between the germline ends. Germline CDR1 is DFQATT and CDR2 is SNEGSKA (reference sequence). The CDR3 DNA sequence: TGCAGTGCTAACGACCCCCCAGAGCAGTACTTC. It encodes CSANDPPEQYF.